These 19 T cell receptor beta chains share one sample of origin, sequenced in a study of blood T cell repertoires in COVID-19. Assay used: immunoSEQ multiplex PCR; TCRdb lists only in-frame clones, some missing. This table has about 160,000 clones, roughly 77% appearing once. What was sequenced was peripheral blood. Receptors originate from a human donor in a cohort sampled during active COVID-19.

The chain joins TRBV18 to TRBJ1-6; no firm D call. Trimming took off 4 bases at V and 0 bases at J, with 13 bases between the two ends. The germline V gene has CDR1 KGHSH and CDR2 LQKENI. The CDR3 covers 17 residues. The CDR3 region is CASSHDTLSSYNSPLHF. The CDR3 bases are TGTGCCAGCTCACATGACACCTTGAGCTCCTATAATTCACCCCTCCACTTT.

The chain uses TRBV6-5 and TRBJ2-7; unclear D gene. The germline CDR1 and CDR2 sequences are MNHEY and SVGAGI. V lost 5 bases to trimming and J lost 4 bases, with 18 bases between them. This CDR3 contains 15 residues. This chain's CDR3 is CASSPESVDGYEQYF. The CDR3 DNA is TGTGCCAGCAGTCCGGAGTCTGTTGATGGGTACGAGCAGTACTTC.

This chain links TRBV11-2 with TRBJ1-4; 7 bases are a match to TRBD1. In germline, CDR1 is SGHAT, CDR2 FQNNGV. Trimming removed 3 bases from V and 4 bases from J; junction bases left unmatched: 5. This CDR3 comprises 15 residues. The CDR3, as DNA: TGTGCCAGCAGCTTTCTCGGACAGGTTAATGAAAAACTGTTTTTT. Protein: CASSFLGQVNEKLFF.

V gene TRBV7-8 combines with J gene TRBJ2-5, with D maybe TRBD1 (7 bases). Germline values: CDR1 SGHVS, CDR2 FQNEAQ. This CDR3 is 15 amino acids long. As DNA, the CDR3 is TGTGCTACGCAGGCGGGACAGACGTACCAAGAGACCCAGTACTTC. Translation gives CATQAGQTYQETQYF.

This chain joins TRBV9 and TRBJ2-3, with D possibly matching TRBD2 (7 bases). The CDR3 loop spans 13 amino acids. Trimming cost V 3 bases and J 8 bases, with 13 bases left between them. The germline gives CDR1 SGDLS, CDR2 YYNGEE. The CDR3 sequence: CASSGGGEGTQYF. Here the CDR3 DNA reads TGTGCCAGCAGCGGAGGGGGGGAAGGTACGCAGTATTTT.

The chain has TRBV7-2 and TRBJ2-3; 10 positions agree with TRBD1. Unmatched junction bases numbered 7, after V lost 4 bases and J lost 6 bases. Looked up from germline, CDR1 is SGHTA and CDR2 is FQGNSA. The CDR3 is 15 residues long. This CDR3 reads CASSSSGTGVDTQYF. The CDR3 DNA follows: TGTGCCAGCAGCTCATCCGGGACAGGGGTGGATACGCAGTATTTT.

The chain employs TRBV9 and TRBJ2-5, with a possible D match to TRBD2 (5 bases). The CDR3 length is 14 residues. CDR1 is SGDLS, CDR2 YYNGEE, per germline. The V and J ends lost 0 bases and 4 bases respectively, with 10 bases between them. The CDR3: CASSVDAGVETQYF. CDR3 sequence (DNA): TGTGCCAGCAGCGTAGACGCCGGGGTAGAGACCCAGTACTTC.

The chain employs TRBV27 and TRBJ1-2; possibly TRBD1 for D (6 bases). The CDR3 totals 12 residues. The germline V gene encodes CDR1 MNHEY and CDR2 SMNVEV (reference sequence). V shed 5 bases and J shed 6 bases, with 10 bases lying between them. In DNA, the CDR3 is TGTGCCAGCAGTCGGGGGGCGCATGGCTACACCTTC. Amino acids: CASSRGAHGYTF.

The V call is TRBV27, the J call TRBJ2-4, with TRBD1 identical over 10 bases. Trimming took 6 bases from V and 0 from J; bases not matched to a gene: 11. This CDR3 comprises 18 residues. Looked up from germline, CDR1 is MNHEY and CDR2 is SMNVEV (reference sequence). The CDR3 DNA is TGTGCCAGCAGCGCGAGGACAGGGGGTCCCCTAGCCAAAAACATTCAGTACTTC. Its translation: CASSARTGGPLAKNIQYF.

The CDR3 region has the DNA TGTGCCAGCAGTTCCCAGGACAGGTTCCGGGTCGAGCAGTACTTC. It yields the protein CASSSQDRFRVEQYF. This chain connects TRBV6-2 or TRBV6-3 to TRBJ2-7, with 7 bases lining up with TRBD1. The V segment lost 4 bases and the J segment 6 bases; nucleotides outside the gene matches: 12. The CDR3 consists of 15 residues. Germline CDR1 MNHEY, CDR2 SVGEGT.

V is TRBV14 and J is TRBJ2-7; 11 bases agree with TRBD2. CDR1 and CDR2 (germline): SGHDN, FVKESK. V lost 4 bases to trimming and J lost 7 bases; unmatched junction nucleotides: 6. This CDR3 is 14 amino acids long. The CDR3 DNA sequence: TGTGCCAGCAGCCGCGAACTAGCGGGGGTGGAGCAGTACTTC. Its protein product is CASSRELAGVEQYF. Based on the CDR3 plus reference TRBV14 and TRBJ2-7, the full variable domain is EAGVTQFPSHSVIEKGQTVTLRCDPISGHDNLYWYRRVMGKEIKFLLHFVKESKQDESGMPNNRFLAERTGGTYSTLKVQPAELEDSGVYFCASSRELAGVEQYFGPGTRLTVT.

This chain links TRBV7-2 with TRBJ1-1, with D perhaps matching TRBD1 (6 bases). Germline assignment: CDR1 SGHTA and CDR2 FQGNSA. The germline V and J ends were trimmed by 5 bases and 1 base, with 17 bases remaining between them. CDR3 size: 16 residues. CDR3 loop: CASSLVTTGPNTEAFF. CDR3 DNA sequence: TGTGCCAGCAGCCTTGTGACGACAGGACCGAACACTGAAGCTTTCTTT.

The chain carries TRBV6-2 or TRBV6-3 and TRBJ2-2; 7 bases align to TRBD1. The length of the CDR3 is 17 residues. The germline V gene has CDR1 MNHEY and CDR2 SVGEGT. V gave up 6 bases and J gave up 1 base; unmatched junction bases: 11. The CDR3 reads CASSKGQAVKNTGELFF. The CDR3 nucleotides read TGTGCCAGCAGCAAAGGACAGGCCGTAAAGAACACCGGGGAGCTGTTTTTT.

This clone was detected only a few times. At one of its ends the junction is not consistent with the germline gene, which may arise from a read error. This sequence joins TRBV27 and TRBJ2-7, with TRBD1 as a possible D gene (5 bases). CDR1 is MNHEY, CDR2 SMNVEV, per germline (reference sequence). The CDR3 spans 13 residues. CDR3 coding DNA: TGTGCCAGCAGTATATCCAGGGCCTACGAGCAGTACTTC. Translation: CASSISRAYEQYF.

This chain links TRBV7-2 with TRBJ1-4, with 8 bases aligning to TRBD1. The J segment lost 5 bases and the V segment lost 4 bases, leaving 6 bases of the junction unmatched. CDR1 SGHTA and CDR2 FQGNSA come from the germline V gene. CDR3 length: 15 residues. The CDR3: CASSSYRGSNEKLFF. CDR3 sequence (DNA): TGTGCCAGCAGCTCCTACAGGGGGTCCAATGAAAAACTGTTTTTT.

The chain recombines TRBV30 with TRBJ2-3; TRBD2 aligns across 9 bases. Trimming at V came to 4 bases and at J to 1 base, leaving 6 bases not matched to a gene. The CDR3 is 15 residues long. The germline V gene has CDR1 GTSNPN and CDR2 SVGIG (reference sequence). Here the CDR3 reads CAWTLAGTRTDTQYF. The CDR3 coding sequence is TGTGCCTGGACCCTAGCGGGGACCCGCACAGATACGCAGTATTTT.

J is TRBJ1-1 and V is TRBV30; tentative D call: TRBD1 (5 bases). Germline V gene lookup returns CDR1 GTSNPN and CDR2 SVGIG (reference sequence). V lost 4 bases and J 0 bases, leaving 9 bases between the germline ends. This CDR3 has 13 residues. The CDR3 coding sequence is TGTGCCTGGATCGGACAAGTGAACACTGAAGCTTTCTTT. Its translation: CAWIGQVNTEAFF.

This chain connects TRBV6-6 to TRBJ1-6; 7 bases match TRBD1. With 5 bases clipped from V and 10 bases from J, the junction kept 8 bases outside the gene matches. The CDR3 is made up of 14 amino acids. Germline assignment: CDR1 MNHNY and CDR2 SVGAGI (reference sequence). CDR3 region: CASSPIGGQSPLHF. CDR3 DNA: TGTGCCAGCAGTCCCATAGGGGGCCAATCACCCCTCCACTTT.

V gene TRBV24-1 combines with J gene TRBJ1-2; no firm D call. The CDR3 loop spans 13 amino acids. The germline V gene encodes CDR1 KGHDR and CDR2 SFDVKD. Trimming removed 5 bases at V and 2 bases at J, with 8 bases between. CDR3 residues: CATSGHGNYGYTF. DNA of the CDR3: TGTGCCACCAGTGGCCACGGGAACTATGGCTACACCTTC.